The next 32 T cell receptor beta chains were all read from a single sample in a study of T cell repertoires in cytomegalovirus infection. TCRdb reanalysed the reads using MiXCR and keeps one entry per CDR3 protein. This table has some 110,000 distinct CDR3 sequences, around 30% appearing once. For these receptors, no antigen is known. Sample: CD8+ T cells from cultured PBMCs, taken from culture after CMV antigen stimulation. The receptors were gathered from a human donor in good health (CMV status not recorded). Some clones in this sample may be carry-over from other donors' samples.

The chain employs TRBV12-3 or TRBV12-4 and TRBJ2-5; TRBD1 matches 8 bases. CDR3 size: 15 residues. The trim removed 5 bases at V and 4 bases at J, leaving 9 bases unmatched. This CDR3 reads CASSKRQGTGETQYF. In DNA form, the CDR3 reads TGTGCCAGCAGTAAACGACAGGGGACGGGAGAGACCCAGTACTTC.

Notes on this clonotype: This may be a read error: a much more frequent sequence differs by one nucleotide. This likely comes from a read error, as the CDR3 has no conserved phenylalanine or tryptophan at its end. V gene TRBV29-1 combines with J gene TRBJ1-4; D gene unclear. The CDR3 spans 13 residues. V was clipped by 7 bases and J by 4 bases, with 13 bases between them. Germline CDR1 and CDR2: SQVTM and ANQGSEA. The CDR3 nucleotides read TGCAGCGCCAAGGACGGATATAATGAAAAACTGTTTATT. It specifies CSAKDGYNEKLFI.

The chain joins TRBV9 to TRBJ2-1; 16 positions agree with TRBD2. Germline loops: CDR1 SGDLS, CDR2 YYNGEE. V lost 4 bases and J lost 0; bases outside the gene matches: 4. This CDR3 is built from 18 residues. The CDR3 loop reads CASSMGLAGGSSYNEQFF. DNA of the CDR3: TGTGCCAGCAGCATGGGACTAGCGGGGGGGAGCTCCTACAATGAGCAGTTCTTC.

The genes are TRBV7-8 and TRBJ2-7; 14 positions agree with TRBD2. V shed 6 bases, J shed 0 bases, and the junction held 13 bases outside the gene matches. Germline V gene sequence: CDR1 SGHVS, CDR2 FQNEAQ. The length of the CDR3 is 19 residues. The CDR3 loop reads CASSPAAGLAGGLSYEQYF. The CDR3 region has the DNA TGTGCCAGCAGTCCAGCCGCAGGACTAGCGGGGGGTCTCTCCTACGAGCAGTACTTC.

This clonotype has just a few counts. The V and J genes are TRBV6-1 and TRBJ1-1; TRBD1 might be the D (5 bases). CDR3 length: 13 residues. Germline CDR1 and CDR2: MNHNS and SASEGT. V lost 5 bases and J 4 bases, leaving 11 bases between the germline ends. CDR3 sequence (DNA): TGTGCCAGCAGTACGGGACTGCTCACTGAAGCTTTCTTT. The encoded protein is CASSTGLLTEAFF.

The chain is built from TRBV27 and TRBJ1-2; 9 nucleotides align to TRBD1. Trimming took 3 bases from V and 7 from J; bases not matched to a gene: 3. Germline CDR1 MNHEY, CDR2 SMNVEV (reference sequence). The CDR3 has 13 amino acids. The CDR3 is CASSFGTGIGYTF. The DNA for the CDR3 is TGTGCCAGCAGTTTTGGGACAGGGATTGGCTACACCTTC.

This clonotype was counted between two and nine times. The chain couples TRBV5-5 to TRBJ2-1; D possibly corresponds to TRBD1 (6 bases). Per the germline V gene, CDR1 is SGHKS and CDR2 is YYEKEE (reference sequence). The CDR3 has 12 amino acids. Trimming cost V 4 bases and J 15 bases, with 17 bases left between them. This chain's CDR3 is CASSTYTGILFF. CDR3 nucleotides: TGTGCCAGCAGCACGTATACAGGGATTCTGTTCTTC.

The chain carries TRBV7-9 and TRBJ2-5; the D gene is possibly TRBD1 (6 bases). The CDR3 runs to 14 residues. Germline V gene data show CDR1 as SEHNR and CDR2 as FQNEAQ (reference sequence). The germline V and J ends were trimmed by 6 bases and 5 bases, with 16 bases remaining between them. The DNA of the CDR3 is TGTGCCAGCAGTCCTGGACAGTCATCGGAGACCCAGTACTTC. Its translation is CASSPGQSSETQYF.

J is TRBJ2-5 and V is TRBV6-6, with D perhaps TRBD2 (5 bases). CDR3 size: 17 residues. Germline V gives CDR1 MNHNY, CDR2 SVGAGI (reference sequence). With 2 bases removed from V and 5 bases from J, the gap between germline ends came to 21 bases. The CDR3 DNA follows: TGTGCCAGCAGTTACCTGGGTCTAGCCGCTGGGCGGGAGACCCAGTACTTC. Translating it yields CASSYLGLAAGRETQYF.

This clonotype was detected a few times. The rearrangement uses TRBV7-2 and TRBJ2-1; tentatively, D is TRBD2 (6 bases). The V gene lost 3 bases and the J gene lost 0 bases, with 9 bases spanning the gap. Germline V CDR1 and CDR2: SGHTA, FQGNSA. The CDR3 is 15 amino acids. CDR3 DNA sequence: TGTGCCAGCAGCTTGGGGGGAAACTCCTACAATGAGCAGTTCTTC. Translated: CASSLGGNSYNEQFF.

This clonotype was counted between two and nine times. The V and J genes are TRBV12-3 or TRBV12-4 and TRBJ2-7; TRBD1 matches 7 bases. The CDR3 sequence is 13 residues long. With 5 bases clipped from V and 2 bases from J, the junction kept 3 bases outside the gene matches. DNA of the CDR3: TGTGCCAGCAGTCGACAGGGTACCTACGAGCAGTACTTC. It translates to CASSRQGTYEQYF.

This chain uses TRBV20-1 with TRBJ2-1; 12 bases fit TRBD2. This CDR3 comprises 19 residues. V lost 0 bases to trimming and J lost 0 bases; unmatched junction nucleotides: 9. The germline CDR1 and CDR2 sequences are DFQATT and SNEGSKA (reference sequence). For the CDR3, the DNA is TGCAGTGCTAGAGATCCTGGGCTAGCGGGGGGGGCCTCCTACAATGAGCAGTTCTTC. It codes for CSARDPGLAGGASYNEQFF.

The sample holds a few counts of this clonotype. The rearrangement uses TRBV28 and TRBJ2-2; the match to TRBD1 covers 7 bases. CDR3 size: 15 residues. Trimming at V came to 5 bases and at J to 5 bases, leaving 8 bases not matched to a gene. The germline V gene has CDR1 MDHEN and CDR2 SYDVKM. The CDR3 is CASSRDSLGTGELFF. The DNA of the CDR3 is TGTGCCAGCAGTAGGGACAGCCTAGGGACCGGGGAGCTGTTTTTT.

The chain uses TRBV12-3 or TRBV12-4 and TRBJ1-2; D might be TRBD1 (6 bases). The CDR3 sequence is 13 residues long. Trimming removed 2 bases from V and 6 bases from J, with 10 bases in between. The CDR3 reads CASSLNRVNGYTF. The CDR3 nucleotides are TGTGCCAGCAGTTTAAACAGGGTGAATGGCTACACCTTC.

The chain links TRBV7-3 to TRBJ2-1; 14 bases match TRBD2. Germline lookup yields CDR1 SGHTA and CDR2 FQGTGA. Trimming removed 4 bases from V and 9 bases from J; junction bases left unmatched: 5. The CDR3 is 15 residues long. The CDR3 DNA reads TGTGCCAGCAGCTACGCCGGACTAGCGGGGGGTGAGCAGTTCTTC. This encodes CASSYAGLAGGEQFF.

The chain has TRBV19 and TRBJ1-2; possible D gene TRBD1, 5 bases. V shed 3 bases and J shed 2 bases, with 13 bases lying between them. Germline V gives CDR1 LNHDA, CDR2 SQIVND (reference sequence). The CDR3 extends over 15 amino acids. Written as DNA, the CDR3 is TGTGCCAGTAGTATCCGAATCCGACAGAACTATGGCTACACCTTC. Its protein is CASSIRIRQNYGYTF.

This clonotype has just a few counts. This sequence joins TRBV14 and TRBJ2-7, with 7 bases lining up with TRBD1. J gave up 3 bases and V 1 base, and 6 bases lay outside the gene matches. Germline V gene lookup returns CDR1 SGHDN and CDR2 FVKESK. The CDR3 contains 15 residues. The CDR3 sequence is CASSQGQGPYYEQYF. Written as DNA, the CDR3 is TGTGCCAGCAGCCAAGGACAGGGACCCTACTACGAGCAGTACTTC.

This clonotype was detected many times. The chain combines TRBV27 with TRBJ1-5; D remains ambiguous. CDR1 MNHEY and CDR2 SMNVEV come from the germline V gene (reference sequence). The V gene lost 6 bases and the J gene lost 7 bases, with 10 bases spanning the gap. This CDR3 spans 12 amino acids. CDR3 loop: CASSLPGQPQHF. DNA for the CDR3: TGTGCCAGCAGCTTACCGGGGCAGCCCCAGCATTTT.

The V and J genes are TRBV6-8 and TRBJ2-1; TRBD1 might be the D (6 bases). This CDR3 is 16 amino acids long. V was cut by 2 bases and J by 0 bases, with 11 bases left in between. Germline loops: CDR1 MNHGY, CDR2 SAAAGT. The CDR3 DNA is TGTGCCAGCAGTTACCTCCAGGGGAGCTCCTACAATGAGCAGTTCTTC. Protein product: CASSYLQGSSYNEQFF.

This chain joins TRBV7-9 and TRBJ2-3, with 9 bases aligning to TRBD2. CDR3 length: 17 amino acids. Per the germline V gene, CDR1 is SEHNR and CDR2 is FQNEAQ (reference sequence). The ends lost 6 bases at V and 0 bases at J; junction bases unmatched: 10. This CDR3 is CASSPPIAGASTDTQYF. The DNA for the CDR3 is TGTGCCAGCAGTCCTCCCATAGCGGGGGCGAGCACAGATACGCAGTATTTT.

The chain carries TRBV19 and TRBJ1-1; D gene uncertain. This CDR3 is built from 12 residues. The V end was cut by 3 bases, the J end by 6 bases, with 8 bases between. From germline, CDR1 is LNHDA and CDR2 SQIVND (reference sequence). The CDR3 here is CASSIGFAEAFF. The CDR3 bases are TGTGCCAGTAGTATCGGTTTCGCTGAAGCTTTCTTT.

This clonotype has only one observation. The rearrangement joins TRBV28 to TRBJ2-5; tentative D call: TRBD2 (5 bases). Trimming shortened V by 3 bases and J by 1 base, and 12 bases separated the two germline ends. This CDR3 is 15 amino acids long. Germline-derived CDR1 and CDR2 are MDHEN and SYDVKM. This chain's CDR3 is CASSFLWEIQETQYF. CDR3 nucleotides: TGTGCCAGCAGTTTTTTGTGGGAGATCCAAGAGACCCAGTACTTC.

The chain has TRBV4-2 and TRBJ1-2; D is possibly TRBD1 (5 bases). V lost 0 bases and J 3 bases, leaving 8 bases between the germline ends. Germline V gives CDR1 LGHNA, CDR2 YNFKEQ. The CDR3 spans 14 residues. CDR3 DNA: TGTGCCAGCAGCCAAGATGGGGCCCACTATGGCTACACCTTC. Amino acid sequence: CASSQDGAHYGYTF.

This clonotype appeared many times. The V gene is TRBV19, the J gene TRBJ2-2; the match to TRBD2 covers 7 bases. CDR3 size: 14 residues. Germline CDR1 reads LNHDA; CDR2 reads SQIVND (reference sequence). The ends lost 6 bases at V and 1 base at J; junction bases unmatched: 2. The chain's CDR3 is CASRGGGNTGELFF. DNA for the CDR3: TGTGCCAGTAGGGGCGGGGGGAACACCGGGGAGCTGTTTTTT.

The rearrangement uses TRBV12-3 or TRBV12-4 and TRBJ2-7, with 7 nucleotides matching TRBD1. The J segment lost 6 bases and the V segment lost 4 bases, leaving 12 bases of the junction unmatched. The CDR3 runs to 15 residues. The CDR3 DNA is TGTGCCAGCAGTTCTACCGGGACAGTCCCCTTCGAGCAGTACTTC. Encoded protein: CASSSTGTVPFEQYF.

The chain carries TRBV5-5 and TRBJ2-7; 7 bases align to TRBD1. There are 14 residues in the CDR3. Germline CDR1 is SGHKS and CDR2 is YYEKEE (reference sequence). V was pared by 1 base and J by 2 bases, with 3 bases of the junction left unmatched. CDR3 region: CASSLLQGTYEQYF. CDR3 in DNA: TGTGCCAGCAGCTTGCTACAGGGGACCTACGAGCAGTACTTC.

Note on this clonotype: One junction end does not reproduce the germline sequence, and a read error may be involved. The chain joins TRBV19 to TRBJ1-5, with D perhaps TRBD1 (6 bases). This CDR3 has 13 residues. Germline lookup yields CDR1 LNHDA and CDR2 SQIVND (reference sequence). Here the CDR3 reads CASDQGINQPEHF. CDR3 DNA sequence: TGTGCCAGTGATCAGGGGATCAATCAGCCCGAGCATTTT. Variable domain in full (rest from reference TRBV19 and TRBJ1-5): DGGITQSPKYLFRKEGQNVTLSCEQNLNHDAMYWYRQDPGQGLRLIYYSQIVNDFQKGDIAEGYSVSREKKESFPLTVTSAQKNPTAFYLCASDQGINQPEHFGDGTRLSIL.

The chain employs TRBV20-1 and TRBJ1-5; tentatively, D is TRBD1 (5 bases). V was cut by 6 bases and J by 2 bases, with 17 bases left in between. This CDR3 comprises 15 residues. CDR1 is DFQATT, CDR2 SNEGSKA, per germline (reference sequence). The CDR3 sequence: CSAQSQARGNQPQHF. The CDR3 DNA sequence: TGCAGTGCCCAATCACAGGCACGAGGCAATCAGCCCCAGCATTTT.

This clonotype was recorded a few times. This chain joins TRBV15 and TRBJ1-1; D remains unclear. The CDR3 length is 16 residues. V lost 2 bases, J lost 0 bases, and 13 bases lay in between. Germline V gene data show CDR1 as LNHNV and CDR2 as YYDKDF (reference sequence). The CDR3 protein is CATSRLGSGMNTEAFF. CDR3 sequence (DNA): TGTGCCACCAGCAGATTAGGGTCTGGGATGAACACTGAAGCTTTCTTT.

This clonotype occurred a few times. V and J are TRBV5-8 and TRBJ2-7; D may be TRBD2 (7 bases). CDR1 and CDR2 (germline): SGHTS, YDEGEE. Trimming removed 5 bases from V and 2 bases from J, with 17 bases in between. The CDR3 covers 15 residues. CDR3 nucleotide sequence: TGTGCCAGCAGTTTGAAAATAGGGGGGGCCTACGAGCAGTACTTC. This translates into CASSLKIGGAYEQYF. Variable domain in full (rest from reference TRBV5-8 and TRBJ2-7): EAGVTQSPTHLIKTRGQQATLRCSPISGHTSVYWYQQALGLGLQFLLWYDEGEERNRGNFPPRFSGRQFPNYSSELNVNALELEDSALYLCASSLKIGGAYEQYFGPGTRLTVT.

This clonotype was found a few times. The J gene is TRBJ2-5, the V gene TRBV6-1; 9 bases line up with TRBD2. The CDR3 loop spans 18 amino acids. The V segment lost 1 base and the J segment 4 bases; nucleotides outside the gene matches: 13. The germline V gene encodes CDR1 MNHNS and CDR2 SASEGT. CDR3 protein: CASSEGSVASGVRETQYF. The CDR3 nucleotides are TGTGCCAGCAGTGAAGGTTCAGTGGCTAGCGGGGTCAGAGAGACCCAGTACTTC.

Note on this clonotype: A read error is possible here, since a much larger clone lies one base away. The chain joins TRBV7-2 to TRBJ2-3; D is undetermined. The CDR3 spans 18 residues. Looked up from germline, CDR1 is SGHTA and CDR2 is FQGNSA. The CDR3 DNA reads as TGTGCCAGCAGCTTAGCCCGCTTTAACATTAAGCACGCAGATATGCAGTATTTT. Translated: CASSLARFNIKHADMQYF.